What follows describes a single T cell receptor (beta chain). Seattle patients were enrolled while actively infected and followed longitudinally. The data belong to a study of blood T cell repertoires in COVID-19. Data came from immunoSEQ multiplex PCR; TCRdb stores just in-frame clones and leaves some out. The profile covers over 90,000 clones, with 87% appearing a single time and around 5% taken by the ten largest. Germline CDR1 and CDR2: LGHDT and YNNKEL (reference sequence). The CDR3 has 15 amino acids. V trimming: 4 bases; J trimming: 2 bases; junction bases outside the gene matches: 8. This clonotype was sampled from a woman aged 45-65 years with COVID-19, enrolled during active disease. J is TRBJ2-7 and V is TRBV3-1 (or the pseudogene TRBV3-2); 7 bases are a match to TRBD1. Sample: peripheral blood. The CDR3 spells CASSRLGDRPYEQYF. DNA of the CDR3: TGTGCCAGCAGCCGATTGGGGGACAGACCCTACGAGCAGTACTTC.